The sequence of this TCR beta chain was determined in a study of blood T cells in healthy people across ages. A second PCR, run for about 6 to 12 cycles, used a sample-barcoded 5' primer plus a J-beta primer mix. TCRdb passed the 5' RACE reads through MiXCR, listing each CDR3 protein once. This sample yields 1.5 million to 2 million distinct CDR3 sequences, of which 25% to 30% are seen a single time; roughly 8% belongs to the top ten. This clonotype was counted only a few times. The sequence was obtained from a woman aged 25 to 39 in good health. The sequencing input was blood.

For the CDR3, the DNA is TGTGCCAGCAGCGTAGACTGGACAGGGGGCGATGAGCAGTTCTTC. This sequence encodes CASSVDWTGGDEQFF. The chain combines TRBV9 with TRBJ2-1; 11 bases line up with TRBD1. The germline V gene encodes CDR1 SGDLS and CDR2 YYNGEE. Trimming took 0 bases from V and 8 from J; bases not matched to a gene: 4. This CDR3 region has 15 residues.